The 5 T cell receptor beta chains listed next were all sequenced from one sample in a study of cytomegalovirus exposure and HLA in healthy donors. Profiling relied on immunoSEQ multiplex PCR, and the TCRdb table lists in-frame clones only, not all of them. The sample has around 91,000 clones, approximately 95% seen once. The sample was PBMCs. The receptors here all came from a woman under 40 in good health and CMV-seropositive.

The chain recombines TRBV5-1 with TRBJ1-2, with D possibly TRBD1 on 6 matching bases. The CDR3 spans 12 residues. Trimming removed 2 bases from V and 8 bases from J, with 10 bases in between. Looked up from germline, CDR1 is SGHRS and CDR2 is YFSETQ. The CDR3 DNA is TGCGCCAGCAGCTTACAGGGAAGAGGCTACACCTTC. Its protein is CASSLQGRGYTF.

The chain uses TRBV5-1 and TRBJ2-2, with 12 bases aligning to TRBD2. CDR1 and CDR2 (germline): SGHRS, YFSETQ. The trim removed 5 bases at V and 4 bases at J, leaving 3 bases unmatched. This CDR3 contains 15 residues. CDR3 sequence: CASRTSGGTTGELFF. DNA of the CDR3: TGCGCCAGCAGGACTAGCGGGGGTACCACCGGGGAGCTGTTTTTT.

The V call is TRBV18, the J call TRBJ2-7, with D possibly being TRBD2 (6 bases). The CDR3 runs to 12 residues. Germline lookup yields CDR1 KGHSH and CDR2 LQKENI. V lost 4 bases, J lost 3 bases, and 7 bases lay in between. The CDR3 is CASSQGGYEQYF. CDR3 DNA sequence: TGTGCCAGCTCACAGGGAGGCTACGAGCAGTACTTC.

For the CDR3, the DNA is TGTGCCAGCAGCCCTGAAGGGGGTAGCGGGAGTCGGCGGGCCTACGAGCAGTACTTC. It is translated as CASSPEGGSGSRRAYEQYF. This chain connects TRBV11-1 to TRBJ2-7, with 9 bases aligning to TRBD2. Germline-derived CDR1 and CDR2 are SGHAT and FQDESV (reference sequence). The CDR3 has 19 amino acids. The V gene end was trimmed by 5 bases and the J gene end by 2 bases; junction bases not matched to a gene: 19. Variable domain in full (rest from reference TRBV11-1 and TRBJ2-7): EAEVAQSPRYKITEKSQAVAFWCDPISGHATLYWYRQILGQGPELLVQFQDESVVDDSQLPKDRFSAERLKGVDSTLKIQPAELGDSAMYLCASSPEGGSGSRRAYEQYFGPGTRLTVT.

The chain uses TRBV14 and TRBJ2-1; TRBD2 matches at 8 bases. In germline, CDR1 is SGHDN, CDR2 FVKESK. Trimming at V came to 2 bases and at J to 6 bases, leaving 15 bases not matched to a gene. This CDR3 is built from 18 residues. CDR3 residues: CASSQRTPSGSISNEQFF. The DNA of the CDR3 is TGTGCCAGCAGCCAACGAACCCCAAGCGGGAGTATCAGCAATGAGCAGTTCTTC.